The 27 T cell receptor beta chains in this list originate from one sample, sequenced in a study of molecular identifiers for immune sequencing clone quantification. TCRdb ran MiXCR on the PCR reads and lists one entry per CDR3 protein. The sample has tens of thousands of distinct CDR3 sequences; roughly 21% are singletons. Sequencing was carried out using naive CD8+ T cells from blood, with Jurkat cell RNA spiked in. Specified subset: FACS-sorted CD8+CD4-CCR7+CD45RA+ naive T cells. These receptors all come from a human donor in good health. Some libraries in this study had Jurkat cell RNA spiked in.

Concerning this clonotype itself: It may be a read error: a sequence one base away is much more abundant. This CDR3 is missing its conserved last phenylalanine or tryptophan, likely due to a read error. This chain uses TRBV20-1 with TRBJ2-7; 9 nucleotides match TRBD2. CDR3 size: 14 residues. V dropped 5 bases and J dropped 2; count of bases not matched to a gene: 7. CDR1 and CDR2 from the germline V gene are DFQATT and SNEGSKA (reference sequence). The CDR3 is CSAHQGGRAYEQYI. CDR3 bases: TGCAGTGCTCACCAGGGCGGGAGGGCCTACGAGCAGTACATC.

On this clonotype: No conserved phenylalanine or tryptophan is present at the end of the CDR3, so a read error is the likely explanation. The rearrangement uses TRBV20-1 and TRBJ2-7; D is uncertain. Germline values: CDR1 DFQATT, CDR2 SNEGSKA (reference sequence). V was pared by 2 bases and J by 5 bases, with 13 bases between. This CDR3 is built from 13 residues. The CDR3 spells CSARPGFGNEQYL. The CDR3 DNA reads as TGCAGTGCTAGACCAGGTTTTGGCAACGAGCAGTACCTC.

This clonotype has at least ten counts. The chain is built from TRBV12-3 or TRBV12-4 and TRBJ1-6; D gene uncertain. The CDR3 has 12 amino acids. Trimming stripped 5 bases from V and 10 bases from J, with 9 bases between. As DNA, the CDR3 is TGTGCCAGCAGTCGTCCTGGGTCACCCCTCCACTTT. It yields the protein CASSRPGSPLHF.

Turning to this clonotype: A single base separates this from a much larger clone, so it may be a read error. V is TRBV10-3 and J is TRBJ2-3; possibly TRBD1 for D (6 bases). CDR3 length: 16 residues. V gave up 10 bases and J gave up 0 bases, with 20 bases separating them. Germline CDR1 and CDR2: ENHRY and SYGVKD. The CDR3 DNA sequence: TGTGCCACCAGCCCCGGGACACTTACAAGCACAGATACGCAGTATTTT. Translating it yields CATSPGTLTSTDTQYF.

This chain connects TRBV4-3 to TRBJ2-7; D is ambiguous. The CDR3 is 13 amino acids. Trimming pared 0 bases from V and 3 bases from J, leaving 6 bases between. Germline CDR1 is LGHNA and CDR2 is YSLEER. CDR3 bases: TGCGCCAGCAGCCAAGAAAGGAACTACGAGCAGTACTTC. It encodes CASSQERNYEQYF.

On this clonotype: This sequence may be a read error, since a much larger clone differs from it by one base. The V and J genes are TRBV7-2 and TRBJ2-5; a possible D gene is TRBD2 (6 bases). The CDR3 runs to 17 residues. In germline, CDR1 is SGHTA, CDR2 FQGNSA. Between the trimmed V and J ends, which lost 4 bases and 3 bases, there was a span of 21 bases. CDR3 DNA sequence: TGTGCCAGCAGCTCCCCTTCGACTGGCGGGATGGAAGAGACCCAGTACTTC. Its protein is CASSSPSTGGMEETQYF.

This clonotype was seen repeatedly, ten times or more. The chain joins TRBV27 to TRBJ2-7; TRBD1 agrees at 11 bases. The V gene end was trimmed by 8 bases and the J gene end by 3 bases; junction bases not matched to a gene: 9. The CDR3 runs 15 residues. Germline CDR1 and CDR2: MNHEY and SMNVEV (reference sequence). CDR3: CASGTWDRGGYEQYF. The CDR3 nucleotides are TGTGCCAGCGGTACATGGGACAGGGGGGGCTACGAGCAGTACTTC.

This clonotype was picked up a small number of times. The genes are TRBV6-6 and TRBJ2-7; the match to TRBD2 covers 11 bases. V lost 5 bases, J lost 3 bases, and 3 bases stayed unmatched. CDR3 size: 14 residues. CDR1 and CDR2 (germline): MNHNY, SVGAGI (reference sequence). Here the CDR3 DNA reads TGTGCCAGCAGTGGCGGACTAGCGGGCTACGAGCAGTACTTC. It is translated as CASSGGLAGYEQYF.

This clonotype showed up many times. This sequence joins TRBV27 and TRBJ1-6; D is perhaps TRBD1 (5 bases). Germline CDR1 is MNHEY and CDR2 is SMNVEV (reference sequence). Trimming stripped 8 bases from V and 6 bases from J, with 14 bases between. The CDR3 covers 14 residues. The CDR3 here is CASRWPGPNSPLHF. CDR3 sequence (DNA): TGTGCCAGCCGCTGGCCAGGGCCTAATTCACCCCTCCACTTT.

This rearrangement joins TRBV7-9 to TRBJ2-7; the D gene could be TRBD1 or TRBD2 (6 bases each). The germline V gene encodes CDR1 SEHNR and CDR2 FQNEAQ (reference sequence). Trimming took off 2 bases at V and 3 bases at J, with 20 bases between the two ends. This CDR3 contains 17 residues. The CDR3 DNA is TGTGCCAGCAGCTTAAACCCGGGGGCCGGGTTGATCTACGAGCAGTACTTC. Residues: CASSLNPGAGLIYEQYF.

There are many counts of this clonotype. The CDR3 DNA follows: TGTGCCAGCGGTACCCCTCTTGGGCTCGGGGAGCTGTTTTTT. Translation: CASGTPLGLGELFF. J is TRBJ2-2 and V is TRBV7-9; D is undetermined. With 8 bases removed from V and 7 bases from J, the gap between germline ends came to 17 bases. The germline V gene has CDR1 SEHNR and CDR2 FQNEAQ (reference sequence). The CDR3 spans 14 residues.

This clonotype was seen repeatedly, ten times or more. The CDR3 coding sequence is TGTGCCAGCTGGGACGCTTATGGCTACACCTTC. Translating it yields CASWDAYGYTF. V is TRBV28 and J is TRBJ1-2; the D gene is possibly TRBD1 (5 bases). The V end lost 8 bases, the J end lost 5 bases, and 9 bases lay between the germline ends. Looked up from germline, CDR1 is MDHEN and CDR2 is SYDVKM. The CDR3 length is 11 residues.

This clonotype has a handful of counts. The rearrangement links TRBV29-1 to TRBJ2-1; TRBD2 might be the D (5 bases). Germline values: CDR1 SQVTM, CDR2 ANQGSEA. Trimming shortened V by 8 bases and J by 2 bases, and 13 bases separated the two germline ends. This CDR3 is 13 amino acids long. The CDR3 nucleotides are TGCAGCCCCCGGTTAGCGACCTACAATGAGCAGTTCTTC. Translated: CSPRLATYNEQFF.

This clonotype has ten or more counts. This sequence joins TRBV7-9 and TRBJ2-7; no clear D. Per the germline V gene, CDR1 is SEHNR and CDR2 is FQNEAQ (reference sequence). The length of the CDR3 is 11 residues. Between the trimmed V and J ends, which lost 8 bases and 4 bases, there was a span of 9 bases. Here the CDR3 reads CASQIGYEQYF. The CDR3 DNA is TGTGCCAGCCAGATCGGGTACGAGCAGTACTTC. The variable domain in full, completed from reference TRBV7-9 and TRBJ2-7, reads DTGVSQNPRHKITKRGQNVTFRCDPISEHNRLYWYRQTLGQGPEFLTYFQNEAQLEKSRLLSDRFSAERPKGSFSTLEIQRTEQGDSAMYLCASQIGYEQYFGPGTRLTVT.

This rearrangement joins TRBV12-3 or TRBV12-4 to TRBJ2-7; 9 positions agree with TRBD1. The CDR3 covers 15 residues. The V gene end was trimmed by 5 bases and the J gene end by 6 bases; junction bases not matched to a gene: 11. CDR3 region: CASSLEAQGACEQYF. Here the CDR3 DNA reads TGTGCCAGCAGTCTAGAGGCACAGGGGGCCTGCGAGCAGTACTTC.

This chain connects TRBV19 to TRBJ1-4; no firm D call. The germline gives CDR1 LNHDA, CDR2 SQIVND (reference sequence). The CDR3 totals 12 residues. The germline V and J ends were trimmed by 5 bases and 6 bases, with 7 bases remaining between them. The CDR3 DNA is TGTGCCAGTAGTTTACGTGATGAAAAACTGTTTTTT. Encoded protein: CASSLRDEKLFF.

This clonotype was detected only a few times. This chain connects TRBV11-2 to TRBJ2-2, with TRBD1 as a possible D gene (5 bases). In germline, CDR1 is SGHAT, CDR2 FQNNGV. The CDR3 is made up of 14 amino acids. The ends were cut back, 5 bases at V and 7 bases at J, with 14 bases in the middle. The chain's CDR3 is CASSQGQGSGELFF. CDR3 nucleotide sequence: TGTGCCAGCAGCCAGGGCCAGGGAAGCGGGGAGCTGTTTTTT.

This clonotype has more than one count but fewer than ten. A junction end diverges from the germline sequence, so it may reflect a read error. V and J are TRBV5-8 and TRBJ2-5; 13 bases are shared with TRBD2. Germline-derived CDR1 and CDR2 are SGHTS and YDEGEE. The CDR3 length is 15 residues. The CDR3 sequence is CASSFGTSGAETRYF. For the CDR3, the DNA is TGTGCCAGCAGCTTCGGGACTAGCGGGGCAGAGACCCGGTACTTC. The full variable domain, rest sourced from reference TRBV5-8 and TRBJ2-5, is EAGVTQSPTHLIKTRGQQATLRCSPISGHTSVYWYQQALGLGLQFLLWYDEGEERNRGNFPPRFSGRQFPNYSSELNVNALELEDSALYLCASSFGTSGAETRYFGPGTRLLVL.

V and J are TRBV21-1 and TRBJ2-3; TRBD1, the table's D call, lacks a check against the DNA. TRBV21-1 has pseudogene status. The CDR3 has 15 amino acids. The CDR3 spells CASSNSPGGTDTQYF. CDR3 in DNA: TGTGCCAGCAGCAACTCCCCCGGTGGCACAGATACGCAGTATTTT.

This clonotype has ten or more counts. V gene TRBV5-6 combines with J gene TRBJ2-4; 7 positions agree with TRBD1. Germline assignment: CDR1 SGHDT and CDR2 YYEEEE. The CDR3 totals 17 residues. The trim removed 4 bases at V and 6 bases at J, leaving 16 bases unmatched. CDR3 loop: CASSEGQRGIYTNIQYF. For the CDR3, the DNA is TGTGCCAGCAGCGAGGGACAGAGAGGAATCTATACAAACATTCAGTACTTC.

The V gene is TRBV30, the J gene TRBJ2-7, with 11 positions matching TRBD2. V was clipped by 2 bases and J by 4 bases; unmatched bases: 4. Germline V gene data show CDR1 as GTSNPN and CDR2 as SVGIG (reference sequence). The CDR3 is 14 amino acids. The CDR3 loop is CAWSSTSGVYEQYF. For the CDR3, the DNA is TGTGCCTGGAGTTCGACTAGCGGGGTTTACGAGCAGTACTTC.

In this sample, this clonotype turned up a few times. This sequence joins TRBV6-2 or TRBV6-3 and TRBJ1-6; 8 bases map to TRBD1. V was clipped by 5 bases and J by 8 bases; unmatched bases: 8. The CDR3 is made up of 15 amino acids. The germline V gene has CDR1 MNHEY and CDR2 SVGEGT. DNA of the CDR3: TGTGCCAGCAGTAGTAAACAGGGGGTTGATTCACCCCTCCACTTT. Translation: CASSSKQGVDSPLHF.

This clonotype was observed at least ten times. V gene TRBV6-1 combines with J gene TRBJ2-7, with D unresolved. CDR1 and CDR2 (germline): MNHNS, SASEGT. The CDR3 has 15 residues. The germline V and J ends were trimmed by 3 bases and 3 bases, with 15 bases remaining between them. The CDR3: CASSEVKGLFYEQYF. The CDR3 coding sequence is TGTGCCAGCAGTGAGGTGAAGGGATTGTTCTACGAGCAGTACTTC.

This clonotype was seen ten or more times. The chain combines TRBV2 with TRBJ2-3; D is possibly TRBD2 (5 bases). From germline, CDR1 is SNHLY and CDR2 FYNNEI. Trimming shortened V by 3 bases and J by 2 bases, and 12 bases separated the two germline ends. CDR3 length: 15 residues. The DNA of the CDR3 is TGTGCCAGCAGTGATACGGAGGTGCACACAGATACGCAGTATTTT. Protein: CASSDTEVHTDTQYF.

Worth noting for this clonotype: It may be a read error: a sequence one base away is much more abundant. This chain connects TRBV5-6 to TRBJ2-7; D tentatively fits TRBD1 or TRBD2 (5 bases each). Trimming removed 5 bases at V and 5 bases at J, with 20 bases between. Germline V gene sequence: CDR1 SGHDT, CDR2 YYEEEE. CDR3 size: 15 residues. The CDR3 loop is CASSSPSGPPHEQYF. For the CDR3, the DNA is TGTGCCAGCAGTTCCCCCTCGGGACCGCCCCACGAGCAGTACTTC.

This clonotype was seen at least ten times. The chain has TRBV29-1 and TRBJ2-5; D is uncertain. V lost 6 bases and J 0 bases, leaving 11 bases between the germline ends. Germline loops: CDR1 SQVTM, CDR2 ANQGSEA. This CDR3 is built from 13 residues. Here the CDR3 DNA reads TGCAGCGTACGACATACGTACCAAGAGACCCAGTACTTC. Translated, it gives CSVRHTYQETQYF. Filled out from reference TRBV29-1 and TRBJ2-5, the complete variable domain reads SAVISQKPSRDICQRGTSLTIQCQVDSQVTMMFWYRQQPGQSLTLIATANQGSEATYESGFVIDKFPISRPNLTFSTLTVSNMSPEDSSIYLCSVRHTYQETQYFGPGTRLLVL.

This clonotype was counted at least ten times. The V call is TRBV4-1, the J call TRBJ1-1; no clear D. This CDR3 spans 15 amino acids. V was cut by 0 bases and J by 4 bases, with 12 bases left in between. Germline CDR1 reads MGHRA; CDR2 reads YSYEKL. The CDR3 reads CASSQDGGEPTEAFF. The CDR3 bases are TGCGCCAGCAGCCAAGATGGCGGGGAACCCACTGAAGCTTTCTTT.